The present T cell receptor beta chain was sequenced within a study of blood T cell repertoires in COVID-19. Study in general: T cells, B-cell-depleted T cells, or PBMCs supplied cDNA or gDNA.

How the authors handled the data: Counts of nucleated cells, estimated from reference gene primer amplification, were obtained. Libraries were prepared by immunoSEQ multiplex PCR; TCRdb keeps only in-frame clonotypes and omits some of them. That table is the source of V, J and clone size, and D and trimming were worked out from the DNA. The sample includes 200,000 to 300,000 clones, around 80% seen only once; the top ten take around 4%. Germline CDR1 reads SGDLS; CDR2 reads YYNGEE. V was clipped by 2 bases and J by 2 bases; unmatched bases: 8. CDR3 size: 16 residues. The material sequenced was peripheral blood. The source of this sequence is a man between 60 and 75 years old with acute or convalescent COVID-19. V usage is TRBV9 and J usage is TRBJ2-7, with 9 positions matching TRBD1. For the CDR3, the DNA is TGTGCCAGCAGCGTTGGGCCGGGACAGGGTACCTACGAGCAGTACTTC. Amino acid sequence: CASSVGPGQGTYEQYF.